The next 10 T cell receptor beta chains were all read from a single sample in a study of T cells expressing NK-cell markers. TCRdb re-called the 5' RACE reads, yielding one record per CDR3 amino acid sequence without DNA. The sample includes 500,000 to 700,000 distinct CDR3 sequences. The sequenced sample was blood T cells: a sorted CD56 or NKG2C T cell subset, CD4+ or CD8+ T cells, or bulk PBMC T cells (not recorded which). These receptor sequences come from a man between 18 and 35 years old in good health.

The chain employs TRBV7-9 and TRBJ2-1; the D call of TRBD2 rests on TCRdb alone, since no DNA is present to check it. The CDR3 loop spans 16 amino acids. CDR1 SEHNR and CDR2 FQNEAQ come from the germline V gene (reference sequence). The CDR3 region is CASSSYQLALKNEQFF.

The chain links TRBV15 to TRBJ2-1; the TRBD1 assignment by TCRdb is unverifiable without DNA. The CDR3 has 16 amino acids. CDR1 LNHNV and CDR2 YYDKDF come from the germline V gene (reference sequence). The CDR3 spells CATSRDRGGAYNEQFF.

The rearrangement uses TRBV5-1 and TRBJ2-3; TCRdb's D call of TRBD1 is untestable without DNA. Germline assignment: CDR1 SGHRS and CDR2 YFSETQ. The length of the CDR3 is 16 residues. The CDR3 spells CASSLGDIYVADTQYF.

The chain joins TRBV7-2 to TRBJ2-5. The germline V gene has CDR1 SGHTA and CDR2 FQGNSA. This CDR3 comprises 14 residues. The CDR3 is CASSLAGSYETQYF.

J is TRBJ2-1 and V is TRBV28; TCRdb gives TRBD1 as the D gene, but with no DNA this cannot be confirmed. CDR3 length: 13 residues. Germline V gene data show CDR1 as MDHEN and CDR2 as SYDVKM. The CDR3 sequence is CASNLPQRNEQFF.

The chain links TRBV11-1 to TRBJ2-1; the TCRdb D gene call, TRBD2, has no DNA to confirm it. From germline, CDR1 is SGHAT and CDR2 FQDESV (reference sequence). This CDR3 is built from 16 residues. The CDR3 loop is CASSTPGTSGYNEQFF.

This chain's CDR3 is CSVVTGVNEQFF. The rearrangement uses TRBV29-1 and TRBJ2-1; TCRdb picks TRBD1, but there is no DNA to check that call. The CDR3 has 12 residues. Germline V gene sequence: CDR1 SQVTM, CDR2 ANQGSEA.

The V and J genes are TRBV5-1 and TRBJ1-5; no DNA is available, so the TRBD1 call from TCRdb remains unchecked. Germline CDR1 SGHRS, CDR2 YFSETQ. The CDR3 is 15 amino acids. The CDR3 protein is CASSLGQGAYQPQHF. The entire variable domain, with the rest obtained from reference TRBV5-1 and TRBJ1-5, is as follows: KAGVTQTPRYLIKTRGQQVTLSCSPISGHRSVSWYQQTPGQGLQFLFEYFSETQRNKGNFPGRFSGRQFSNSRSEMNVSTLELGDSALYLCASSLGQGAYQPQHFGDGTRLSIL.

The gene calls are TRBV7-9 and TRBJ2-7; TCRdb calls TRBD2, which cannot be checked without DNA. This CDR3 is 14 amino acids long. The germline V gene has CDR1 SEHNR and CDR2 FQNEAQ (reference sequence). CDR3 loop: CASSPVREGYEQYF.

The CDR3 sequence: CSASFPGQYGYTF. J is TRBJ1-2 and V is TRBV20-1; TCRdb calls TRBD1, which cannot be checked without DNA. Germline values: CDR1 DFQATT, CDR2 SNEGSKA (reference sequence). The CDR3 runs 13 residues.